The 27 T cell receptor beta chains listed next were all sequenced from one sample in a study of T cells expressing NK-cell markers. For each CDR3 protein, TCRdb gives one entry from its re-call of the 5' RACE reads, without DNA. Its clone listing holds about 150,000 distinct CDR3 sequences. Sequencing was done on a sample of blood T cells: a sorted CD56 or NKG2C T cell subset, CD4+ or CD8+ T cells, or bulk PBMC T cells (not recorded which). These receptors originate from a woman between 50 and 59 years old in good health.

The rearrangement links TRBV6-6 to TRBJ2-6; lacking DNA, the TRBD1 call made by TCRdb goes unchecked. CDR3 length: 17 residues. The germline V gene has CDR1 MNHNY and CDR2 SVGAGI (reference sequence). The CDR3 here is CASSYPPGGSGANVLTF.

The V call is TRBV6-2 or TRBV6-3, the J call TRBJ2-1; TCRdb reports TRBD2, a call that lacks DNA to check it against. The length of the CDR3 is 16 residues. Germline V gene data show CDR1 as MNHEY and CDR2 as SVGEGT. CDR3 sequence: CASSSLSSGDYNEQFF.

V usage is TRBV11-3 and J usage is TRBJ2-1; no DNA is available, so the TRBD2 call from TCRdb remains unchecked. Germline V gene lookup returns CDR1 SGHNT and CDR2 YENEEA. The CDR3 covers 17 residues. The CDR3 spells CASRGLAGIHSYNEQFF.

The CDR3 is CATSRVRADTQYF. V gene TRBV15 combines with J gene TRBJ2-3. The germline V gene has CDR1 LNHNV and CDR2 YYDKDF (reference sequence). The length of the CDR3 is 13 residues.

The rearrangement joins TRBV4-1 to TRBJ2-1; without DNA, the TCRdb call of TRBD1 cannot be checked. This CDR3 region has 15 residues. Germline V CDR1 and CDR2: MGHRA, YSYEKL. CDR3 region: CASSSGTNRDNEQFF.

The chain combines TRBV3-1 with TRBJ2-1. Per germline, CDR1 LGHDT and CDR2 YNNKEL (reference sequence). The CDR3 extends over 14 amino acids. The CDR3 sequence is CASSQDRAYNEQFF.

J is TRBJ2-7 and V is TRBV11-3. Germline V gene lookup returns CDR1 SGHNT and CDR2 YENEEA. This CDR3 comprises 13 residues. CDR3 amino acids: CASSLRLGYEQYF.

The chain couples TRBV12-3 or TRBV12-4 to TRBJ2-3. The CDR3 runs to 14 residues. Here the CDR3 reads CASSFGSSTDTQYF.

This chain links TRBV10-3 with TRBJ2-5. The CDR3 totals 13 residues. Germline CDR1 is ENHRY and CDR2 is SYGVKD. The CDR3 reads CAISDRQQETQYF.

The rearrangement uses TRBV20-1 and TRBJ2-7; checking the TCRdb D call of TRBD2 is not possible without DNA. The CDR3 has 14 amino acids. In germline, CDR1 is DFQATT, CDR2 SNEGSKA (reference sequence). The CDR3 sequence: CSARVPREGMGQYF.

The chain joins TRBV7-9 to TRBJ2-2. Germline-derived CDR1 and CDR2 are SEHNR and FQNEAQ (reference sequence). This CDR3 is 15 amino acids long. CDR3: CASSLASGNTGELFF.

The chain links TRBV5-1 to TRBJ2-7; TCRdb's D call of TRBD1 is untestable without DNA. The CDR3 spans 15 residues. Germline V gene data show CDR1 as SGHRS and CDR2 as YFSETQ. The CDR3 loop reads CASSLGGGNYYEQYF.

The J gene is TRBJ2-3, the V gene TRBV7-9. Germline V gene data show CDR1 as SEHNR and CDR2 as FQNEAQ (reference sequence). This CDR3 is 14 amino acids long. The CDR3 here is CASSLEFLGDTQYF.

The rearrangement uses TRBV10-1 and TRBJ2-2; TCRdb outputs TRBD1, but without DNA this stays unchecked. The CDR3 covers 13 residues. Germline CDR1 reads WNHNN; CDR2 reads SYGVQD (reference sequence). The CDR3: CASRPQGTGELFF.

The rearrangement uses TRBV11-2 and TRBJ2-3; TCRdb reports TRBD2, a call that lacks DNA to check it against. Germline values: CDR1 SGHAT, CDR2 FQNNGV. This CDR3 has 15 residues. The CDR3 reads CASSPTSGYADTQYF.

This chain uses TRBV3-1 with TRBJ2-2; TCRdb outputs TRBD1, but without DNA this stays unchecked. CDR3 size: 15 residues. Germline values: CDR1 LGHDT, CDR2 YNNKEL (reference sequence). CDR3 sequence reads: CASSQEPGSTGELFF. The whole variable domain, remainder taken from reference TRBV3-1 and TRBJ2-2, is DTAVSQTPKYLVTQMGNDKSIKCEQNLGHDTMYWYKQDSKKFLKIMFSYNNKELIINETVPNRFSPKSPDKAHLNLHINSLELGDSAVYFCASSQEPGSTGELFFGEGSRLTVL.

V is TRBV12-3 or TRBV12-4 and J is TRBJ2-2; TCRdb's D call of TRBD2 is untestable without DNA. The CDR3 runs to 17 residues. The CDR3 loop reads CASSPLTSRSNTGELFF.

The V and J genes are TRBV5-6 and TRBJ2-3; TCRdb outputs TRBD2, but without DNA this stays unchecked. Germline V gives CDR1 SGHDT, CDR2 YYEEEE. The CDR3 extends over 15 amino acids. The CDR3 region is CASSLDSGVVDTQYF.

The chain recombines TRBV24-1 with TRBJ2-3; TCRdb reports TRBD2, a call that lacks DNA to check it against. Germline lookup yields CDR1 KGHDR and CDR2 SFDVKD. The CDR3 has 14 amino acids. CDR3 sequence reads: CATAGTSGPDTQYF.

CDR3 amino acids: CASSPREGRTDTQYF. The chain links TRBV4-2 to TRBJ2-3; no DNA is available, so the TRBD2 call from TCRdb remains unchecked. This CDR3 is built from 15 residues. CDR1 and CDR2 from the germline V gene are LGHNA and YNFKEQ.

The gene calls are TRBV29-1 and TRBJ1-2; TCRdb selects TRBD1, and the lack of DNA leaves this call unchecked. The CDR3 has 15 residues. Germline V CDR1 and CDR2: SQVTM, ANQGSEA. The CDR3 protein is CSVVNPDILNYGYTF.

This chain joins TRBV4-1 and TRBJ2-2; the D call of TRBD2 rests on TCRdb alone, since no DNA is present to check it. Germline-derived CDR1 and CDR2 are MGHRA and YSYEKL. CDR3 length: 15 residues. The CDR3 spells CASNLAGVGTGELFF.

The chain joins TRBV29-1 to TRBJ2-3; TCRdb calls TRBD1, which cannot be checked without DNA. The germline V gene has CDR1 SQVTM and CDR2 ANQGSEA. The CDR3 loop spans 13 amino acids. This CDR3 is CSVGDRSTDTQYF.

The rearrangement uses TRBV11-3 and TRBJ2-3. From germline, CDR1 is SGHNT and CDR2 YENEEA. The length of the CDR3 is 16 residues. Here the CDR3 reads CASSSFSAELADTQYF.

The J gene is TRBJ2-3, the V gene TRBV12-3 or TRBV12-4; TCRdb designates TRBD2, a call that cannot be tested without DNA. This CDR3 spans 13 amino acids. CDR3 residues: CASGSGSTDTQYF.

The chain carries TRBV2 and TRBJ2-5; the TRBD2 assignment by TCRdb is unverifiable without DNA. Germline lookup yields CDR1 SNHLY and CDR2 FYNNEI. There are 15 residues in the CDR3. CDR3 in amino acids: CASSEPGTSQETQYF. The whole variable domain, filled in from reference TRBV2 and TRBJ2-5, reads EPEVTQTPSHQVTQMGQEVILRCVPISNHLYFYWYRQILGQKVEFLVSFYNNEISEKSEIFDDQFSVERPDGSNFTLKIRSTKLEDSAMYFCASSEPGTSQETQYFGPGTRLLVL.

The gene calls are TRBV5-1 and TRBJ2-7; TCRdb reports TRBD1, a call that lacks DNA to check it against. From germline, CDR1 is SGHRS and CDR2 YFSETQ. The CDR3 loop spans 15 amino acids. CDR3 sequence: CASSLEQGGSGEQYF. The full variable domain, completed using reference TRBV5-1 and TRBJ2-7, is KAGVTQTPRYLIKTRGQQVTLSCSPISGHRSVSWYQQTPGQGLQFLFEYFSETQRNKGNFPGRFSGRQFSNSRSEMNVSTLELGDSALYLCASSLEQGGSGEQYFGPGTRLTVT.